These T cell receptor beta chains were read from a single sample in a study of beta chain features in type 1 diabetes. Data came from immunoSEQ multiplex PCR; TCRdb stores just in-frame clones and leaves some out. The sample shows under 250,000 clones, 14% of them seen only once. The sample consisted of naive CD4+ T cells from blood. The source is a man aged 25-40 years with type 1 diabetes. Each CDR3 is given with its conserved first and last residue. The order of the fields is D gene, J gene, CDR3 length, clone size, V gene, CDR3 protein, CDR3 DNA. The D gene is left open where the match is weak. The size of a clone is reported for some rows only, either as once, few or many, or as a class for expanded clones.

TRBD2,TRBJ2-2,16,-,TRBV5-4,CASSSPGLVGTGELFF,TGTGCCAGCAGCTCACCGGGACTAGTTGGCACCGGGGAGCTGTTTTTT
TRBD2,TRBJ2-7,15,-,TRBV7-8,CASSLIAGGTYEQYF,TGTGCCAGCAGCTTGATAGCGGGGGGTACCTACGAGCAGTACTTC
-,TRBJ1-1,15,-,TRBV18,CASSPPARDNTEAFF,TGTGCCAGCTCACCACCAGCTCGGGATAACACTGAAGCTTTCTTT
-,TRBJ2-1,12,few,TRBV29-1,CSVERGRNEQFF,TGCAGCGTTGAAAGGGGAAGAAACGAGCAGTTCTTC
-,TRBJ2-5,15,-,TRBV7-5,CARSSLGGDWETQYF,TGTGCCAGAAGCTCCCTTGGGGGGGATTGGGAGACCCAGTACTTC
TRBD1,TRBJ1-2,14,-,TRBV6-6,CASSPGTGSYGYTF,TGTGCCAGCAGTCCCGGGACAGGGTCCTATGGCTACACCTTC
-,TRBJ1-1,12,few,TRBV7-9,CASSPRDTEAFF,TGTGCCAGCAGCCCCCGCGACACTGAAGCTTTCTTT
-,TRBJ2-7,14,-,TRBV6-5,CASLGREGPYEQYF,TGTGCCTCCCTGGGCAGGGAAGGCCCCTACGAGCAGTACTTC
-,TRBJ2-7,13,few,TRBV4-1,CASSQDREYEQYF,TGCGCCAGCAGCCAAGATAGGGAGTACGAGCAGTACTTC
-,TRBJ2-5,16,few,TRBV7-9,CASSLGTGSTQETQYF,TGTGCCAGCAGCTTAGGCACGGGGTCTACCCAAGAGACCCAGTACTTC
TRBD1,TRBJ2-5,14,-,TRBV6-1,CASSAGTGGETQYF,TGTGCCAGCAGTGCCGGGACAGGGGGAGAGACCCAGTACTTC
-,TRBJ2-5,14,-,TRBV7-9,CASSLPVLQETQYF,TGTGCCAGCAGCTTACCGGTGCTCCAAGAGACCCAGTACTTC
TRBD1,TRBJ2-6,19,-,TRBV30,CAWTRDRENIGSGANVLTF,TGTGCCTGGACCCGGGACAGGGAAAACATCGGCTCTGGGGCCAACGTCCTGACTTTC
TRBD1,TRBJ1-6,16,-,TRBV5-1,CASQSDPGTANSPLHF,TGCGCAAGCCAGTCGGACCCCGGGACAGCAAATTCACCCCTCCACTTT
-,TRBJ1-3,13,-,TRBV28,CASSSGTGNTIYF,TGTGCCAGCAGTTCCGGGACTGGAAACACCATATATTTT
TRBD1,TRBJ1-4,14,-,TRBV5-6,CASSPGQGGEKLFF,TGTGCCAGCAGCCCGGGACAGGGAGGCGAAAAACTGTTTTTT
-,TRBJ2-5,12,few,TRBV27,CASSPVQETQYF,TGTGCCAGCAGTCCCGTCCAAGAGACCCAGTACTTC
-,TRBJ1-1,16,-,TRBV23-1,CASKSVAGRQNTEAFF,TGCGCCAGCAAGAGCGTAGCGGGGCGCCAGAACACTGAAGCTTTCTTT
-,TRBJ2-1,15,-,TRBV5-1,CASSAGQSSYNEQFF,TGCGCCAGCAGCGCGGGGCAGAGCTCCTACAATGAGCAGTTCTTC
TRBD1,TRBJ1-2,14,-,TRBV7-9,CASNNNRGNYGYTF,TGTGCCAGCAACAATAACAGGGGCAACTATGGCTACACCTTC
-,TRBJ2-7,13,few,TRBV4-1,CASSQDRPGEQYF,TGCGCCAGCAGCCAAGATCGGCCGGGCGAGCAGTACTTC
TRBD1,TRBJ1-2,17,few,TRBV4-1,CASSYRDSSSSNYGYTF,TGCGCCAGCAGTTACCGGGACAGCAGTTCCTCTAACTATGGCTACACCTTC
-,TRBJ2-1,16,-,TRBV5-1,CASSSLPRGSYNEQFF,TGCGCCAGCAGCTCCCTCCCGAGGGGGTCCTACAATGAGCAGTTCTTC
TRBD2,TRBJ2-1,15,few,TRBV5-1,CASSLVAGGSSEQFF,TGCGCCAGCAGCTTGGTCGCGGGGGGTTCGAGTGAGCAGTTCTTC
-,TRBJ2-5,14,few,TRBV7-6,CASSLIALGETQYF,TGTGCCAGCAGCTTAATTGCGCTCGGGGAGACCCAGTACTTC
TRBD2,TRBJ2-2,17,few,TRBV28,CASSPVSSGGNTGELFF,TGTGCCAGCAGCCCCGTTAGTAGCGGGGGGAACACCGGGGAGCTGTTTTTT
TRBD1,TRBJ1-5,13,few,TRBV7-8,CASSSTGHQPQHF,TGTGCCAGCAGCTCGACAGGGCATCAGCCCCAGCATTTT
-,TRBJ2-3,16,few,TRBV4-1,CASSHSPGTSTDTQYF,TGCGCCAGCAGCCACTCCCCGGGGACTAGCACAGATACGCAGTATTTT
-,TRBJ2-7,14,-,TRBV4-1,CASSHLGGGYEQYF,TGCGCCAGCAGCCACTTGGGAGGCGGCTACGAGCAGTACTTC
-,TRBJ2-4,15,-,TRBV9,CASSVESGGKNIQYF,TGTGCCAGCAGCGTCGAAAGTGGAGGCAAAAACATTCAGTACTTC
TRBD1,TRBJ1-2,14,few,TRBV30,CAWSPGQPNYGYTF,TGTGCCTGGAGTCCGGGACAGCCCAACTATGGCTACACCTTC